Below are 24 T cell receptor beta chains sequenced from a single sample in a study of identical twins. TCRdb fed the 5' RACE reads into MiXCR, producing one record per CDR3 protein. The sample includes 450,000 or so distinct CDR3 sequences, 13% to 15% of them seen just once. Another study also made use of these data, one on yellow fever vaccine responses in identical twins.

The sequenced material came from CD4+ T cells sorted from blood. The receptors stem from a woman younger than 30 in good health.

The chain couples TRBV2 to TRBJ2-7, with 7 bases fitting TRBD1. V gave up 6 bases and J gave up 1 base; unmatched junction bases: 6. Germline V CDR1 and CDR2: SNHLY, FYNNEI. The CDR3 runs to 14 residues. CDR3 DNA sequence: TGTGCCAGCAGGACAGGGATGGGGTCCTACGAGCAGTACTTC. Protein sequence: CASRTGMGSYEQYF.

This clonotype was observed many times. The chain combines TRBV5-1 with TRBJ2-1; the D call may be TRBD1 or TRBD2 (7 bases each). This CDR3 comprises 15 residues. Trimming removed 4 bases at V and 8 bases at J, with 19 bases between. Looked up from germline, CDR1 is SGHRS and CDR2 is YFSETQ. The CDR3 DNA is TGCGCCAGCAGCCTCCCGGGACAGCGGGGCGATGAGCAGTTCTTC. As protein: CASSLPGQRGDEQFF.

The sample holds a few counts of this clonotype. This chain joins TRBV12-3 or TRBV12-4 and TRBJ2-5; D not certain. V was clipped by 6 bases and J by 0 bases, with 11 bases between them. The CDR3 is made up of 14 amino acids. The CDR3 region is CASRPGRNQETQYF. As DNA, the CDR3 is TGTGCCAGCAGACCCGGACGTAACCAAGAGACCCAGTACTTC.

V is TRBV2 and J is TRBJ1-4, with 8 bases fitting TRBD1. The CDR3 runs to 13 residues. With V trimmed by 6 bases and J by 8 bases, 5 bases remained unmatched. Germline V gene lookup returns CDR1 SNHLY and CDR2 FYNNEI. CDR3 loop: CASSSGTGEKLFF. DNA for the CDR3: TGTGCCAGCAGCTCCGGGACAGGCGAAAAACTGTTTTTT.

This chain connects TRBV5-5 to TRBJ2-3; 12 nucleotides match TRBD1. This CDR3 contains 14 residues. Germline V CDR1 and CDR2: SGHKS, YYEKEE (reference sequence). V lost 6 bases and J lost 7; bases outside the gene matches: 6. DNA of the CDR3: TGTGCCAGCATTATGGGACAGGGGGCATATACGCAGTATTTT. Translated: CASIMGQGAYTQYF. The full variable domain, with the rest looked up from reference TRBV5-5 and TRBJ2-3, is DAGVTQSPTHLIKTRGQQVTLRCSPISGHKSVSWYQQVLGQGPQFIFQYYEKEERGRGNFPDRFSARQFPNYSSELNVNALLLGDSALYLCASIMGQGAYTQYFGPGTRLTVL.

This clonotype was seen more than once but under ten times. J is TRBJ2-3 and V is TRBV6-5; 11 bases match TRBD1. Losses at the gene ends were 2 bases for V and 6 bases for J; bases not matched to a gene: 10. CDR1 and CDR2 (germline): MNHEY, SVGAGI. This CDR3 has 17 amino acids. In DNA form, the CDR3 reads TGTGCCAGCAGTTACCCGCCTAAGGACAGGGGGCATGATACGCAGTATTTT. Its translation: CASSYPPKDRGHDTQYF.

This clonotype was seen more than once but under ten times. The V call is TRBV7-9, the J call TRBJ2-1, with 10 bases matching TRBD2. V lost 9 bases, J lost 9 bases, and 8 bases stayed unmatched. This CDR3 contains 13 residues. The germline V gene has CDR1 SEHNR and CDR2 FQNEAQ (reference sequence). The DNA for the CDR3 is TGTGCCAGGGCGGCTAGCGGGAGTAGTGAGCAGTTCTTC. Translated: CARAASGSSEQFF.

The genes are TRBV19 and TRBJ1-1; D is unresolved. V lost 9 bases to trimming and J lost 4 bases, with 9 bases between them. The CDR3 consists of 11 residues. In germline, CDR1 is LNHDA, CDR2 SQIVND (reference sequence). The CDR3 DNA sequence: TGTGCCAGCGGGGATCTCACTGAAGCTTTCTTT. It translates to CASGDLTEAFF.

This clonotype was detected a few times. The CDR3 sequence: CASSIIHAYEQYF. CDR3 nucleotides: TGTGCCAGTAGTATTATCCATGCCTACGAGCAGTACTTC. The V call is TRBV19, the J call TRBJ2-7, with D uncertain. Trimming removed 3 bases from V and 2 bases from J, with 8 bases in between. Per the germline V gene, CDR1 is LNHDA and CDR2 is SQIVND (reference sequence). This CDR3 is built from 13 residues.

The chain is built from TRBV12-3 or TRBV12-4 and TRBJ1-6; D is unresolved. The CDR3 has 12 amino acids. The V end was cut by 7 bases, the J end by 7 bases, with 8 bases between. CDR3 coding DNA: TGTGCCAGCACCCTGGGGAATTCACCCCTCCACTTT. Translating it yields CASTLGNSPLHF.

At least ten counts were recorded for this clonotype. The gene calls are TRBV12-3 or TRBV12-4 and TRBJ2-2; no clear D gene. V was trimmed by 8 bases and J by 3 bases, leaving 10 bases between them. This CDR3 is 13 amino acids long. CDR3 loop: CASGSLDTGELFF. CDR3 in DNA: TGTGCCAGCGGTAGCCTGGACACCGGGGAGCTGTTTTTT.

This clonotype was seen only a few times. This sequence joins TRBV20-1 and TRBJ2-7; the D is unclear. The V gene lost 1 base and the J gene lost 5 bases, with 9 bases spanning the gap. The CDR3 runs 12 residues. The germline V gene has CDR1 DFQATT and CDR2 SNEGSKA (reference sequence). The DNA for the CDR3 is TGCAGTGCTAGAGCTCCTGCCGACGAGCAGTACTTC. Its translation is CSARAPADEQYF.

This clonotype turned up a few times. The genes are TRBV7-2 and TRBJ2-7; D might be TRBD2 (6 bases). The V end lost 6 bases, the J end lost 0 bases, and 18 bases lay between the germline ends. This CDR3 spans 16 amino acids. CDR1 is SGHTA, CDR2 FQGNSA, per germline. The DNA for the CDR3 is TGTGCCAGCAGTCTTCACGCTAGCGTGATCTCCTACGAGCAGTACTTC. Protein: CASSLHASVISYEQYF.

The V and J genes are TRBV20-1 and TRBJ1-2; D not resolved. This CDR3 is built from 12 residues. Germline loops: CDR1 DFQATT, CDR2 SNEGSKA (reference sequence). V lost 3 bases to trimming and J lost 2 bases, with 7 bases between them. The CDR3 sequence: CSASWRNYGYTF. The CDR3 DNA is TGCAGTGCTAGCTGGCGAAACTATGGCTACACCTTC.

This clonotype was recorded a few times. This rearrangement joins TRBV28 to TRBJ2-4, with D perhaps TRBD2 (5 bases). The CDR3 is made up of 14 amino acids. V gave up 9 bases and J gave up 6 bases, with 18 bases separating them. CDR1 is MDHEN, CDR2 SYDVKM, per germline. The CDR3 loop reads CASSRVGSGNIQYF. The CDR3 DNA reads as TGTGCCAGTTCGAGGGTGGGGAGCGGAAACATTCAGTACTTC. The full variable domain, its missing parts supplied by reference TRBV28 and TRBJ2-4, is DVKVTQSSRYLVKRTGEKVFLECVQDMDHENMFWYRQDPGLGLRLIYFSYDVKMKEKGDIPEGYSVSREKKERFSLILESASTNQTSMYLCASSRVGSGNIQYFGAGTRLSVL.

The V gene is TRBV7-2, the J gene TRBJ2-7; TRBD1 is a possible D gene (5 bases). Germline V gives CDR1 SGHTA, CDR2 FQGNSA. V lost 1 base to trimming and J lost 6 bases, with 10 bases between them. The CDR3 consists of 13 residues. Here the CDR3 reads CASSLGAQGEQYF. For the CDR3, the DNA is TGTGCCAGCAGCTTAGGGGCCCAGGGCGAGCAGTACTTC.

CDR3 amino acids: CASSLGGQGAVNGYTF. DNA of the CDR3: TGTGCCAGCAGCTTAGGAGGACAGGGGGCGGTAAATGGCTACACCTTC. The chain joins TRBV11-2 to TRBJ1-2; 11 bases align to TRBD1. The length of the CDR3 is 16 residues. Looked up from germline, CDR1 is SGHAT and CDR2 is FQNNGV. J gave up 6 bases and V 1 base, and 7 bases lay outside the gene matches. Full variable domain (rest looked up from reference TRBV11-2 and TRBJ1-2): EAGVAQSPRYKIIEKRQSVAFWCNPISGHATLYWYQQILGQGPKLLIQFQNNGVVDDSQLPKDRFSAERLKGVDSTLKIQPAKLEDSAVYLCASSLGGQGAVNGYTFGSGTRLTVV.

The rearrangement joins TRBV12-3 or TRBV12-4 to TRBJ1-5; a weak D match, TRBD1 (5 bases). V shed 6 bases and J shed 9 bases, with 15 bases lying between them. The CDR3 loop spans 13 amino acids. CDR3 loop: CASSTGTSLPQHF. The CDR3 bases are TGTGCCAGCAGCACCGGGACCTCCCTGCCCCAGCATTTT.

The rearrangement links TRBV18 to TRBJ2-5; no reliable D call. V lost 2 bases and J lost 2, with 6 bases in between. Germline V lookup: CDR1 KGHSH, CDR2 LQKENI. The CDR3 is 13 amino acids. The chain's CDR3 is CASSPSQQETQYF. CDR3 bases: TGTGCCAGCTCACCATCGCAGCAAGAGACCCAGTACTTC.

This clonotype was seen ten or more times. The chain uses TRBV29-1 and TRBJ2-2; 11 positions match TRBD1. CDR1 is SQVTM, CDR2 ANQGSEA, per germline. The V gene end was trimmed by 4 bases and the J gene end by 5 bases; junction bases not matched to a gene: 9. This CDR3 is 16 amino acids long. The CDR3 sequence: CSVVDRGREKTGELFF. The CDR3 DNA reads as TGCAGCGTTGTGGACAGGGGGCGTGAAAAAACCGGGGAGCTGTTTTTT.

The chain is built from TRBV19 and TRBJ1-1; D is uncertain. With 7 bases removed from V and 10 bases from J, the gap between germline ends came to 16 bases. The CDR3 contains 12 residues. Germline V lookup: CDR1 LNHDA, CDR2 SQIVND (reference sequence). CDR3 sequence reads: CASIRTARTAFF. In DNA form, the CDR3 reads TGTGCCAGTATCAGGACTGCCCGGACAGCTTTCTTT.

The gene calls are TRBV28 and TRBJ1-5; maybe TRBD1 (6 bases). The CDR3 contains 15 residues. The V end lost 5 bases, the J end lost 7 bases, and 18 bases lay between the germline ends. The germline V gene encodes CDR1 MDHEN and CDR2 SYDVKM. Here the CDR3 DNA reads TGTGCCAGCAGTACACTAGAGGGGGACCACCAGCCCCAGCATTTT. Protein product: CASSTLEGDHQPQHF.

This chain uses TRBV18 with TRBJ2-7, with 13 bases that match TRBD2. The V segment lost 2 bases and the J segment 5 bases; nucleotides outside the gene matches: 12. CDR1 and CDR2 (germline): KGHSH, LQKENI. The CDR3 is 18 amino acids. CDR3 DNA sequence: TGTGCCAGCTCACCAAGAACGACTAGCGGGAGGTCCGGGGACGAGCAGTACTTC. This gives the protein CASSPRTTSGRSGDEQYF. The full variable domain, its missing parts supplied by reference TRBV18 and TRBJ2-7, is NAGVMQNPRHLVRRRGQEARLRCSPMKGHSHVYWYRQLPEEGLKFMVYLQKENIIDESGMPKERFSAEFPKEGPSILRIQQVVRGDSAAYFCASSPRTTSGRSGDEQYFGPGTRLTVT.

The V gene is TRBV4-3, the J gene TRBJ2-1, with no clear D. V gave up 1 base and J gave up 0 bases, with 16 bases separating them. Germline V gene data show CDR1 as LGHNA and CDR2 as YSLEER. The CDR3 runs to 18 residues. This CDR3 is CASSQVGAGGSSYNEQFF. In DNA, the CDR3 is TGCGCCAGCAGCCAAGTCGGCGCTGGCGGTAGCTCCTACAATGAGCAGTTCTTC.